The subject of this entry is one T cell receptor beta chain. Its target antigen remains unknown. No quality values exist for individual bases; no much larger clone is one base distant. The cohort consisted of 650 to 700 healthy bone marrow donors. At the time of sampling, every cohort member was nominally healthy, though immune exposures that went unrecorded were likely present. The donor was CMV seropositive and was included in the group of 250 to 300 seropositive cohort members. A peripheral blood sample was provided by each donor, and peripheral blood mononuclear cells were used for TCR beta sequencing. The Qiagen DNeasy Blood Extraction Kit was used to extract genomic DNA from the blood cell samples. As encoded in the germline V gene, CDR1 is SQVTM while CDR2 is ANQGSEA. The CDR3, from cysteine to phenylalanine, totals 13 residues. The entry retains the CDR3 DNA only, 39 bases that are in frame from base 1. V is cut back by 6 bases and J by 5 bases, with 5 bases in the junction unmatched.

The sample is drawn from a study of cytomegalovirus exposure and HLA in healthy donors (dated by TCRdb to about 2017). Background on the whole study: In an earlier analysis of approximately 500 of the donors, 276 Gb of sequence data and some 100 million unique TCR beta sequences from about 190 million T cells were reported. Around 300 gigabases of sequencing data and tens of millions of unique TCR sequences were included in an early release covering about 700 HLA-typed donors. Of the approximately 370 genotyped donors, 65% to 90% were placed in the genetic ancestry cluster associated with self-reported Caucasian donors. The study was designed to test whether signatures of past pathogen exposure could be identified by cataloging public T cell receptors. Using immunosequencing, the study profiled T cell repertoires from 666 subjects and related those repertoires to cytomegalovirus serostatus. Along with the roughly 670-subject first cohort, a separate validation cohort of around 120 different subjects was used. The study combined high-throughput TCR immunosequencing, statistical association of individual TCRs with disease status, and machine learning to predict cytomegalovirus infection status. To study patterns of TCR occurrence, a later analysis re-analyzed previously published TCR beta repertoires from 650 to 750 donors and added high-resolution HLA genotyping. Rather than using new phenotypic data, the later analysis identified candidate immune exposures from TCR beta sequences and from how often those sequences occurred across donors. An earlier analysis of 587 of the donors applied high-throughput TCR beta sequencing to assess whether each TCR beta V gene segment acted as functional or pseudogenic. Donor age, sex, ethnicity and CMV serostatus were compiled together with the repertoire data. Genome-wide SNP genotypes for about 60% of the roughly 700 donors were used in a later genetic analysis, which treated that subset as a discovery cohort. All discovery cohort repertoires had been generated using a single sequencing platform. HLA typing included class I and class II loci at four-digit resolution. Typing coverage varied by locus: roughly 629-640 donors for A, B, C, DRB1 and DQB1; roughly 520 for DQA1; approximately 570 for DPA1; roughly 450 for DPB1. Because of strong linkage in the cohort, a few DR-DQ haplotypes were treated as single units for association and clustering. Among around 400 genotyped donors of the cohort, an average of about 240,000 unique TCR beta nucleotide sequences were sequenced per donor, around a sixth of them non-productive.

Receptor amplification or capture employed the immunoSEQ multiplex PCR assay. A mixture of 60 forward primers for TCR Vbeta segments and 13 reverse primers for TCR Jbeta segments was used in the multiplex PCR. Amplification of the CDR3 region of rearranged TCR beta genes was performed with a multiplex PCR assay on genomic DNA. The Illumina HiSeq System was used to sequence the amplified TCR beta libraries as 87-base-pair reads. The published analysis was carried out like this. In a later analysis, tens of millions of unique TCR beta chains were counted across the 650 to 750 repertoires, and roughly 11 million of these chains were shared by at least two donors. Raw reads were error-corrected and collapsed into unique sequences by a nearest-neighbor algorithm in which closely related sequences were merged to remove PCR and sequencing errors. To assign V, D and J gene segments, CDR3 sequences were aligned to IMGT reference sequences. For a sequence to be retained, at least a six-nucleotide match to both a V gene segment and a J gene segment was required. A rearrangement counted as productive if the CDR3 had no stop codons and remained in frame with V and J, and every other rearrangement counted as non-productive. CDR3 was defined by IMGT convention, running from the second conserved V-encoded cysteine to the conserved J-encoded phenylalanine. In an earlier analysis of 587 of the donors, sequences lacking an unambiguous match to a single V gene segment were excluded. An earlier analysis of fewer than 650 of the donors classified V segments as functional when productive rearrangements were above 56.7% and as segregating when the standard deviation between donors was above 5%. A statistical classification framework was built to diagnose cytomegalovirus status from the catalog of TCR beta chain sequences. A later analysis assigned V and J genes by comparing TCR nucleotide sequences with IMGT/GENE-DB human TR gene sequences. Using the TCRdist pipeline, a later analysis assigned CDR3 sequences along with most-parsimonious VDJ recombination scenarios. In a later analysis, each TCR beta chain was defined by its CDR3 amino acid sequence together with its V-gene family, and reads without a unique V-gene family were excluded. In a later analysis, around 650 highly shared, low-generation-probability nucleotide sequences were removed to address suspected cross-contamination and a sequencing artifact. In a later analysis, a clonal expansion index for each public chain was calculated from normalized within-repertoire ranks of inferred template counts. In a later analysis, generation probabilities were computed using a VDJ recombination model fitted to out-of-frame rearrangements, and the results were checked against IGoR. Hypergeometric tests were used in a later analysis to score TCR-TCR, TCR-HLA and TCR-CMV co-occurrence, with a repertoire-size bias correction applied to the TCR pairs. To estimate false discovery rates, a later analysis permuted the HLA or CMV assignments 20 times. A later analysis grouped co-occurring TCRs with DBSCAN, adding TCRdist sequence similarity when clustering within HLA-allele-positive subsets. For co-occurrence clustering, repertoires with fewer than 30,000 or more than 120,000 public chains were excluded, along with roughly 5 repertoires with anomalous nucleotide sharing. Held by TCRdb, this immuneACCESS table contains in-frame sequences only and omits some clones. Under half of the omission traces to an unresolved V gene where checked; the cause of the rest is unknown. V and J calls and clone size follow that table, whereas D and trimming were derived from the DNA. This sample comprises fewer than 200,000 clones, 80% to 90% of them detected only once. The ten largest account for 0.95% to 1.5% of the sample.

The study at large found these results: Most CMV-associated TCR beta chains appeared to be HLA-restricted in a later analysis, and the HLA associations seemed to be driven largely by CMV exposure. In a later genetic analysis, fewer N-insertions in productive TCRs were reported among donors in an Asian-associated ancestry cluster than the roughly 640-donor mean. Presence/absence analyses assumed roughly uniform sequencing depth across donors, an assumption that may not hold. Assigning TCR associations to individual alleles was difficult when HLA alleles, especially DR and DQ, strongly co-occurred. Some IMGT-functional V segments, including TRBV6-2 and TRBV6-3, could not be distinguished by the 87-base-pair reads and were therefore excluded. V-gene and J-gene trimming of TCR beta chains was associated with a missense DCLRE1C variant in a later genetic analysis, and the association was replicated in an independent cohort. A group of highly shared sequence variants was considered likely to be a technical artifact of the sequencing pipeline. A later analysis associated about 16,000 TCR beta sequences with specific HLA alleles at a false discovery rate of 0.05. In a later analysis, several top co-occurrence clusters were reported to appear linked to parvovirus B19, influenza, CMV and Epstein-Barr virus. In both the original and validation cohorts, the classifier was reported to diagnose cytomegalovirus status with high specificity and sensitivity. The cohort was sequenced for TCR beta chains only, and without alpha or paired-chain data the features that could be detected were limited. The authors suggested that the approach could potentially be generalized to other disease states and immunological phenotypes. A further reported finding was that TCR beta sequences accurately predicted the HLA-A and HLA-B alleles for most subjects in the first cohort. In a later analysis, the rate of TCR association differed among HLA loci, with DRB1 alleles having the most associated TCRs and HLA-C alleles having the fewest. Because counts were too low, approximately 18 rarely observed V segments, including chromosome 9 orphons, were excluded from the earlier analysis of fewer than 650 of the donors. Across donors, most TCR sequences were observed very rarely, whereas some public TCRs were present in many individuals. Correlated functional status among segregating V segments might be attributable to linkage disequilibrium, but an unknown experimental factor could not be ruled out. Because HLA typing was unavailable for some donors at each locus, only the typed subset was used in association tests. Broadly in line with IMGT annotations, most TCR beta V segments showed up in productive rearrangements about 87% or about 30% of the time in an earlier analysis of 587 of the donors. CMV serostatus was the only immune exposure information available for the cohort. The study gave a list of 150 to 200 TCR beta chains associated with cytomegalovirus. A later analysis found that HLA-associated TCR beta chains were more clonally expanded and had lower generation probabilities than equally common non-associated chains. A few of the identified cytomegalovirus-associated TCR beta chains were confirmed in vitro to be specific for cytomegalovirus antigens.

This clonotype originated in a girl aged 2-9 years in good health and CMV-seropositive. The sequence joins TRBV29-1 to TRBJ1-4; the central 8 bases match TRBD1. Specimen: PBMCs. The DNA sequence is given as TGCAGCGTACCCGACAGGGGAAATGAAAAACTGTTTTTT. This translates into CSVPDRGNEKLFF.